A single T cell receptor (beta chain) is shown here with its context. The sample is drawn from a study of blood T cell repertoires in COVID-19. Study background: Some COVID-19 samples were acute and others convalescent; all came from the United States, Italy and Spain.

Methods used by the authors: From reference gene primer amplification, estimates of nucleated cell counts were derived. Assay used: immunoSEQ multiplex PCR; TCRdb lists only in-frame clones, some missing. V, J and clone size are taken as reported in that table, and D and trimming were inferred from the DNA itself. Here the sample spans around 300,000 clones, about nine tenths being singletons. V lost 4 bases, J lost 7 bases, and 14 bases lay in between. Germline V gene lookup returns CDR1 MGHRA and CDR2 YSYEKL. The CDR3 has 14 residues. Source material: PBMCs or T cells enriched from blood (not recorded which). The sequence was obtained from a woman between 40 and 55 years old who had recovered from COVID-19. This sequence joins TRBV4-1 and TRBJ2-1; no firm D call. CDR3 DNA: TGCGCCAGCAGCCCCAGTTTGGGCAGGAATGAGCAGTTCTTC. It yields the protein CASSPSLGRNEQFF.